The rows below give T cell receptor beta chains drawn from one sample of a study of shared clonotypes between healthy human individuals. Repertoires were generated with immunoSEQ multiplex PCR, while TCRdb's copy carries only in-frame clones and drops some. The repertoire holds about 490,000 clones, 75% to 85% seen once, with roughly 13% in the top ten. The sample consisted of PBMCs. The receptors stem from a woman between 40 and 55 years old in good health. Some clones in this sample may be carry-over from other donors' samples. Each CDR3 is given with its conserved first and last residue. The D gene is left open where the match is weak. Where a row states a size, it is once, few, many or the class of an expanded clone; other rows omit it.

d_gene: -; v_gene: TRBV28; abundance: -; j_gene: TRBJ1-5; CDR3nt: TGTGCCAGCAGTACAACAGGGTTCCAGCCCCAGCATTTT; CDR3aa: CASSTTGFQPQHF
d_gene: -; v_gene: TRBV5-1; abundance: -; j_gene: TRBJ2-5; CDR3nt: TGCGCCAGCAGCAAGGCGCCGGGAGAGACCCAGTACTTC; CDR3aa: CASSKAPGETQYF
d_gene: TRBD1; v_gene: TRBV10-1; abundance: -; j_gene: TRBJ1-1; CDR3nt: TGCGCCAGCAGCTTGGGACAGGGGAGGACTGAAGCTTTCTTT; CDR3aa: CASSLGQGRTEAFF
d_gene: -; v_gene: TRBV7-9; abundance: once; j_gene: TRBJ2-1; CDR3nt: TGTGCCAGCAGCTTCTCCGGGACTCCGAATGAGCAGTTCTTC; CDR3aa: CASSFSGTPNEQFF
d_gene: -; v_gene: TRBV21-1; abundance: -; j_gene: TRBJ1-5; CDR3nt: TGTGCCAGCGCCCTCCGAGATAGCAATCAGCCCCAGCATTTT; CDR3aa: CASALRDSNQPQHF
d_gene: -; v_gene: TRBV6-5; abundance: -; j_gene: TRBJ1-2; CDR3nt: TGTGCCAGCAGCAGAGACGGGTCGGATGGCTACACCTTC; CDR3aa: CASSRDGSDGYTF
d_gene: -; v_gene: TRBV9; abundance: -; j_gene: TRBJ1-3; CDR3nt: TGTGCCAGCAGCGTATCCCCGTCTGCCGGAAACACCATATATTTT; CDR3aa: CASSVSPSAGNTIYF
d_gene: -; v_gene: TRBV29-1; abundance: -; j_gene: TRBJ2-7; CDR3nt: TGCAGCGTTATCGTCGGAATTACCTACGAGCAGTACTTC; CDR3aa: CSVIVGITYEQYF
d_gene: -; v_gene: TRBV7-2; abundance: -; j_gene: TRBJ1-2; CDR3nt: TGTGCCAGCAGCTACAGGGTGGACTATGGCTACACCTTC; CDR3aa: CASSYRVDYGYTF
d_gene: -; v_gene: TRBV30; abundance: -; j_gene: TRBJ2-7; CDR3nt: TGTGCCTGGAGTGGCGGCAGTTCCTACGAGCAGTACTTC; CDR3aa: CAWSGGSSYEQYF
d_gene: TRBD2; v_gene: TRBV29-1; abundance: -; j_gene: TRBJ2-1; CDR3nt: TGCAGCGGGGGACTAGCTGGCAATGAGCAGTTCTTC; CDR3aa: CSGGLAGNEQFF
d_gene: -; v_gene: TRBV4-2; abundance: -; j_gene: TRBJ2-3; CDR3nt: TGTGCCAGCAGCCAAGAGGGCCGGTTACCCACAGATACGCAGTATTTT; CDR3aa: CASSQEGRLPTDTQYF
d_gene: -; v_gene: TRBV9; abundance: -; j_gene: TRBJ2-5; CDR3nt: TGTGCCAGCAGCGTGGAGGGGGCCCAAGAGACCCAGTACTTC; CDR3aa: CASSVEGAQETQYF
d_gene: -; v_gene: TRBV7-3; abundance: -; j_gene: TRBJ2-1; CDR3nt: TGTGCCAGCAGCCCCACCGCAGGAACCTACAATGAGCAGTTCTTC; CDR3aa: CASSPTAGTYNEQFF
d_gene: TRBD1; v_gene: TRBV5-1; abundance: few; j_gene: TRBJ1-1; CDR3nt: TGCGCCAGCAGCCACAAGACAGGGGGAGGCACTGAAGCTTTCTTT; CDR3aa: CASSHKTGGGTEAFF
d_gene: -; v_gene: TRBV6-1; abundance: -; j_gene: TRBJ1-1; CDR3nt: TGTGCCAGCAGTGAGGTAGCGGACACTGAAGCTTTCTTT; CDR3aa: CASSEVADTEAFF
d_gene: -; v_gene: TRBV5-6; abundance: -; j_gene: TRBJ1-2; CDR3nt: TGTGCCAGCAGCTTGTATGAGGAGTACTATGGCTACACCTTC; CDR3aa: CASSLYEEYYGYTF
d_gene: -; v_gene: TRBV21-1; abundance: -; j_gene: TRBJ2-2; CDR3nt: TGTGCCAGCAGCAGCGGACTAGCGGGAGAGTGTGCCGGGGAGCTGTTTTTT; CDR3aa: CASSSGLAGECAGELFF
d_gene: TRBD2; v_gene: TRBV5-1; abundance: -; j_gene: TRBJ2-5; CDR3nt: TGCGCCAGCAGCTTGGCCGAACCGCGGGAGATGGGCTGGGAGACCCAGTACTTC; CDR3aa: CASSLAEPREMGWETQYF
d_gene: TRBD2; v_gene: TRBV29-1; abundance: -; j_gene: TRBJ2-2; CDR3nt: TGCAGCGTCGGGAGGGAGGCTAGCGGGACCTCCACCGGGGAGCTGTTTTTT; CDR3aa: CSVGREASGTSTGELFF
d_gene: -; v_gene: TRBV5-1; abundance: few; j_gene: TRBJ2-2; CDR3nt: TGCGCCAGCTCCGACCGACCGAACACCGGGGAGCTGTTTTTT; CDR3aa: CASSDRPNTGELFF
d_gene: -; v_gene: TRBV5-8; abundance: -; j_gene: TRBJ2-3; CDR3nt: TGTGCCAGCAGCTTGGTGGGCCACAGCACAGATACGCAGTATTTT; CDR3aa: CASSLVGHSTDTQYF
d_gene: -; v_gene: TRBV7-2; abundance: -; j_gene: TRBJ2-1; CDR3nt: TGTGCCAGCAGCTACAGGGGGGGGGCCTACAATGAGCAGTTCTTC; CDR3aa: CASSYRGGAYNEQFF
d_gene: TRBD2; v_gene: TRBV4-1; abundance: -; j_gene: TRBJ2-7; CDR3nt: TGCGCCAGCAGCCAAGGACTAGCGCACGTCTACGAGCAGTACTTC; CDR3aa: CASSQGLAHVYEQYF
d_gene: -; v_gene: TRBV6-5; abundance: -; j_gene: TRBJ1-2; CDR3nt: TGTGCCAGCACCCGATCGACAGGAGGGGATTATGGCTACACCTTC; CDR3aa: CASTRSTGGDYGYTF
d_gene: TRBD2; v_gene: TRBV7-2; abundance: -; j_gene: TRBJ2-7; CDR3nt: TGTGCCAGCAGCCTACTAGCGTTCTCCTACGAGCAGTACTTC; CDR3aa: CASSLLAFSYEQYF
d_gene: -; v_gene: TRBV5-1; abundance: -; j_gene: TRBJ1-4; CDR3nt: TGCGCCAGCAGCTTGGCCGTAGGACAAGCTGAAAAACTGTTTTTT; CDR3aa: CASSLAVGQAEKLFF
d_gene: -; v_gene: TRBV5-4; abundance: -; j_gene: TRBJ2-7; CDR3nt: TGTGCCAGCAGCTTGGAACTGGGGCTCTACGAGCAGTACTTC; CDR3aa: CASSLELGLYEQYF
d_gene: -; v_gene: TRBV9; abundance: -; j_gene: TRBJ2-2; CDR3nt: TGTGCCAGCAGCGTAGACTTGGACTTTACCGGGGAGCTGTTTTTT; CDR3aa: CASSVDLDFTGELFF
d_gene: -; v_gene: TRBV28; abundance: -; j_gene: TRBJ2-5; CDR3nt: TGTGCCAGCAGTTTAATGGGCGGGGTGTTGAAAACCCAGTACTTC; CDR3aa: CASSLMGGVLKTQYF
d_gene: TRBD2; v_gene: TRBV10-3; abundance: few; j_gene: TRBJ2-1; CDR3nt: TGTGCCACCCACCCGGGAGGTCACAACGGTGGGGAGCAGTTCTTC; CDR3aa: CATHPGGHNGGEQFF
d_gene: -; v_gene: TRBV9; abundance: -; j_gene: TRBJ2-7; CDR3nt: TGTGCCAGCAGCGTAGGTGGGCAGGACGGCTCCTACGAGCAGTACTTC; CDR3aa: CASSVGGQDGSYEQYF
d_gene: -; v_gene: TRBV21-1; abundance: -; j_gene: TRBJ2-7; CDR3nt: TGTGCCAGCAGCAAGGGTTTTGGACAGGGGGACTACGAGCAGTACTTC; CDR3aa: CASSKGFGQGDYEQYF
d_gene: -; v_gene: TRBV27; abundance: once; j_gene: TRBJ2-2; CDR3nt: TGTGCCAGCAGCTCGATAGGGAACACCGGGGAGCTGTTTTTT; CDR3aa: CASSSIGNTGELFF
d_gene: -; v_gene: TRBV9; abundance: -; j_gene: TRBJ2-5; CDR3nt: TGTGCCAGCAGCCGACTCCTGCAAGAGACCCAGTACTTC; CDR3aa: CASSRLLQETQYF
d_gene: TRBD1; v_gene: TRBV2; abundance: -; j_gene: TRBJ2-7; CDR3nt: TGTGCCAGCAGAGAGAACAGGGGGCAATTTTACGAGCAGTACTTC; CDR3aa: CASRENRGQFYEQYF
d_gene: -; v_gene: TRBV15; abundance: -; j_gene: TRBJ1-1; CDR3nt: TGTGCCACCAGCAGAGACGGGGTAACTGAAGCTTTCTTT; CDR3aa: CATSRDGVTEAFF
d_gene: TRBD2; v_gene: TRBV27; abundance: -; j_gene: TRBJ2-7; CDR3nt: TGTGCCAGCAGGCGGGGGGGTCAGGGTTCCTACGAGCAGTACTTC; CDR3aa: CASRRGGQGSYEQYF
d_gene: -; v_gene: TRBV19; abundance: -; j_gene: TRBJ1-2; CDR3nt: TGTGCCAGTAGCGCTACAGGGACCGGGGACTATGGCTACACCTTC; CDR3aa: CASSATGTGDYGYTF
d_gene: TRBD1; v_gene: TRBV28; abundance: -; j_gene: TRBJ2-7; CDR3nt: TGTGCCAGCAGGACCGCCGGGACAGGCGTATACGAGCAGTACTTC; CDR3aa: CASRTAGTGVYEQYF